This is a list of T cell receptor beta chains from one sample in a study of blood T cell repertoires in COVID-19. Sequenced by immunoSEQ multiplex PCR; TCRdb stores in-frame clones only, minus some. The table lists around 250,000 clones, about 80% of them singletons. The sequenced sample was PBMCs or T cells enriched from blood (not recorded which). The receptors shown here come from a man aged 45 to 65 who had recovered from COVID-19. Both conserved end residues are part of each CDR3. A D gene is named only where the DNA matches it firmly. Not every row has a clone size; where given, it reads once, few, many or a size class.

d_gene,abundance,j_gene,v_gene,CDR3aa,CDR3nt
NA,once,TRBJ1-1,TRBV5-1,CASSLRDIATEAFF,TGCGCCAGCAGCCTCAGGGACATCGCCACTGAAGCTTTCTTT
NA,NA,TRBJ2-5,TRBV11-1,CASSSRTVQETQYF,TGTGCCAGCAGCTCTCGGACAGTCCAAGAGACCCAGTACTTC
NA,NA,TRBJ2-7,TRBV19,CASSIEGGLEQYF,TGTGCCAGTAGTATAGAGGGCGGGTTGGAGCAGTACTTC
NA,NA,TRBJ2-5,TRBV6-2/TRBV6-3,CASSYSGLRETQYF,TGTGCCAGCAGTTACTCAGGACTGAGAGAGACCCAGTACTTC
TRBD2,NA,TRBJ2-1,TRBV28,CASSLWGELAGSYEQFF,TGTGCCAGCAGTTTATGGGGAGAACTAGCGGGAAGTTATGAGCAGTTCTTC
TRBD2,once,TRBJ2-3,TRBV11-2,CASSRLHGTKSTDTQYF,TGTGCCAGCAGCCGCCTTCACGGGACTAAAAGCACAGATACGCAGTATTTT
NA,NA,TRBJ2-5,TRBV7-9,CASSLAGAETQYF,TGTGCCAGCAGCTTAGCAGGGGCCGAGACCCAGTACTTC
TRBD1,once,TRBJ2-7,TRBV24-1,CATSESGTGSLSYEQYF,TGTGCCACCAGTGAGTCCGGGACAGGAAGTCTCTCCTACGAGCAGTACTTC
TRBD1,once,TRBJ2-7,TRBV6-5,CASRTPGTGGFEQYF,TGTGCCAGCAGGACCCCCGGGACAGGGGGCTTCGAGCAGTACTTC
NA,NA,TRBJ2-2,TRBV7-3,CASSLTSVSGELFF,TGTGCCAGCAGCTTGACTAGTGTCTCCGGGGAGCTGTTTTTT
NA,NA,TRBJ2-7,TRBV6-5,CASSLHAAYEQYF,TGTGCCAGCAGTTTACACGCCGCTTACGAGCAGTACTTC
TRBD1,NA,TRBJ1-1,TRBV10-3,CAISEVGQGNTEAFF,TGTGCCATCAGTGAGGTGGGACAGGGGAACACTGAAGCTTTCTTT
NA,once,TRBJ2-5,TRBV5-6,CASSPPPRGLEEETQYF,TGTGCCAGCAGCCCGCCCCCTAGAGGGCTAGAGGAAGAGACCCAGTACTTC
NA,NA,TRBJ1-1,TRBV18,CASSPRKGGTEAFF,TGTGCCAGCTCACCCCGAAAAGGGGGCACTGAAGCTTTCTTT
NA,NA,TRBJ1-2,TRBV16,CASSQSVDYGYTF,TGTGCCAGCAGCCAATCGGTAGACTATGGCTACACCTTC
TRBD1,NA,TRBJ1-2,TRBV4-3,CASSQTPGTGGDTF,TGCGCCAGCAGCCAAACCCCCGGGACAGGGGGAGACACCTTC
NA,NA,TRBJ1-2,TRBV6-5,CASSPTGTGYTF,TGTGCCAGCAGCCCAACAGGGACCGGCTACACCTTC
NA,NA,TRBJ2-1,TRBV13,CASSPPGLSYNEQFF,TGTGCCAGCAGCCCCCCGGGACTCTCCTACAATGAGCAGTTCTTC
NA,NA,TRBJ2-2,TRBV3-1/TRBV3-2,CASSRGGDFLIGELFF,TGTGCCAGCAGCCGGGGGGGCGACTTCCTGATTGGGGAGCTGTTTTTT
TRBD1,NA,TRBJ2-3,TRBV9,CASSPWTGGTDTQYF,TGTGCCAGCAGCCCTTGGACAGGGGGCACAGATACGCAGTATTTT
TRBD1,NA,TRBJ1-3,TRBV4-1,CASSREDRGSGNTIYF,TGCGCCAGCAGCCGGGAGGACAGGGGTTCTGGAAACACCATATATTTT
TRBD2,NA,TRBJ2-5,TRBV4-1,CASSLSGGNNQETQYF,TGCGCCAGCAGCCTTAGCGGGGGTAACAATCAAGAGACCCAGTACTTC
NA,NA,TRBJ1-3,TRBV6-4,CASSDEPGNTIYF,TGTGCCAGCAGTGACGAGCCGGGAAACACCATATATTTT
NA,NA,TRBJ2-7,TRBV4-1,CASSQDVRHDLYEQYF,TGCGCCAGCAGCCAAGATGTGAGACACGACCTTTACGAGCAGTACTTC
TRBD2,NA,TRBJ2-1,TRBV18,CATSNVDGGAYEQFF,TGTGCCACATCGAACGTTGACGGGGGGGCCTATGAGCAGTTCTTC
NA,NA,TRBJ2-3,TRBV29-1,CSVDQAAPSTDTQYF,TGCAGCGTTGACCAAGCTGCGCCTAGCACAGATACGCAGTATTTT
TRBD1,few,TRBJ1-3,TRBV18,CASSPEQGGSGNTIYF,TGTGCCAGCTCACCCGAACAGGGGGGCTCTGGAAACACCATATATTTT
NA,NA,TRBJ1-1,TRBV6-5,CASRRARGVNTEAFF,TGTGCCAGCAGGCGAGCCCGGGGGGTGAACACTGAAGCTTTCTTT
NA,once,TRBJ2-1,TRBV14,CASSAQGGGNEQFF,TGTGCCAGCAGCGCACAGGGGGGGGGCAATGAGCAGTTCTTC
TRBD2,NA,TRBJ2-7,TRBV7-9,CASSLASGGPREQYF,TGTGCCAGCAGCTTAGCGTCGGGAGGGCCGCGAGAGCAGTACTTC
TRBD2,NA,TRBJ2-5,TRBV6-2/TRBV6-3,CASSRSGGETQYF,TGTGCCAGCAGTCGTAGCGGGGGTGAGACCCAGTACTTC
TRBD1,once,TRBJ1-1,TRBV18,CASSPRQGVDTEAFF,TGTGCCAGCTCACCAAGACAGGGAGTTGACACTGAAGCTTTCTTT
TRBD1,NA,TRBJ1-3,TRBV19,CASSSRQGSTGNTIYF,TGTGCCAGTAGCTCAAGACAGGGTAGTACTGGAAACACCATATATTTT
NA,NA,TRBJ1-2,TRBV29-1,CSVEWGVSRLGYTF,TGCAGCGTTGAATGGGGGGTTAGTAGACTTGGCTACACCTTC
TRBD1,NA,TRBJ2-7,TRBV28,CASTTGDRDQYEQYF,TGTGCCAGCACCACTGGGGACAGGGATCAATACGAGCAGTACTTC
TRBD1,NA,TRBJ1-6,TRBV7-6,CASSSTRDRANSPLHF,TGTGCCAGCAGCTCTACTCGAGACAGGGCTAATTCACCCCTCCACTTT
TRBD1,once,TRBJ2-1,TRBV6-2/TRBV6-3,CASSSRRQGNEQFF,TGTGCCAGCAGTTCACGAAGACAGGGGAATGAGCAGTTCTTC
TRBD1,NA,TRBJ1-2,TRBV6-6,CASSPRFGRRQGFEYGYTF,TGTGCCAGCAGTCCCCGGTTCGGACGGAGACAGGGGTTCGAGTATGGCTACACCTTC
TRBD1,NA,TRBJ1-5,TRBV6-5,CASRTGGGRQPQHF,TGTGCCAGCAGGACAGGGGGTGGCCGGCAGCCCCAGCATTTT
TRBD1,NA,TRBJ2-7,TRBV18,CASSPLLPGTGDYEQYF,TGTGCCAGCTCACCACTGCTTCCCGGGACAGGGGACTACGAGCAGTACTTC
TRBD2,NA,TRBJ2-2,TRBV10-2,CASSRTSPAGELFF,TGCGCCAGCAGCAGGACTAGCCCGGCCGGGGAGCTGTTTTTT
TRBD1,NA,TRBJ1-6,TRBV7-2,CASSLGTAQINSPLHF,TGTGCCAGCAGTCTAGGGACAGCTCAGATCAATTCACCCCTCCACTTT
NA,NA,TRBJ2-1,TRBV5-6,CASSLGQFYNEQFF,TGTGCCAGCAGCTTGGGACAGTTCTACAATGAGCAGTTCTTC
NA,NA,TRBJ2-2,TRBV7-2,CASSLSNPGELFF,TGTGCCAGCAGCTTATCCAATCCCGGGGAGCTGTTTTTT